The 13 T cell receptor beta chains listed next were all sequenced from one sample in a study of CD8+CD57+ T cells in acquired aplastic anemia. Template material for TCR beta VDJ and CDR3 profiling consisted of genomic DNA. TCRdb ran MiXCR on the reads and lists one entry per CDR3 protein. Here the sample spans about 64,000 distinct CDR3 sequences, over 45% being singletons. Sequenced material: sorted CD4+, CD8+, or CD8+CD57+ T cells (not recorded which) from PBMCs. All receptors derive from a human donor in good health, serving as a control.

V and J are TRBV25-1 and TRBJ2-7; D possibly uses TRBD1 or TRBD2 (5 bases each). The ends were cut back, 6 bases at V and 3 bases at J, with 15 bases in the middle. The CDR3 sequence is 14 residues long. Per the germline V gene, CDR1 is MGHDK and CDR2 is SYGVNS. The DNA for the CDR3 is TGTGCCAGCAGCTCAGCCGGGACGGACTACGAGCAGTACTTC. Protein product: CASSSAGTDYEQYF.

This clonotype was found a few times. The rearrangement links TRBV9 to TRBJ2-7; 9 bases match TRBD1. Germline CDR1 and CDR2: SGDLS and YYNGEE. The ends lost 4 bases at V and 4 bases at J; junction bases unmatched: 12. The CDR3 spans 16 residues. The CDR3 reads CASSPRGTGSLYEQYF. DNA of the CDR3: TGTGCCAGCAGCCCTAGGGGGACAGGGAGTTTGTACGAGCAGTACTTC.

This clonotype has a count of ten or more. This chain uses TRBV29-1 with TRBJ1-3; TRBD1 matches 8 bases. The length of the CDR3 is 14 residues. The trim removed 6 bases at V and 0 bases at J, leaving 4 bases unmatched. CDR1 and CDR2 from the germline V gene are SQVTM and ANQGSEA. CDR3 DNA: TGCAGCGTGCGGACAGGGTCCTCTGGAAACACCATATATTTT. Residues: CSVRTGSSGNTIYF.

This clonotype appeared many times. The rearrangement joins TRBV12-3 or TRBV12-4 to TRBJ2-1; TRBD2 matches at 7 bases. CDR3 length: 18 amino acids. V was pared by 7 bases and J by 1 base, with 16 bases of the junction left unmatched. The CDR3 is CASNTAIGGSGSYNEQFF. The CDR3, as DNA: TGTGCCAGCAACACCGCGATTGGCGGGAGTGGATCCTACAATGAGCAGTTCTTC.

In this sample, this clonotype turned up once. The rearrangement links TRBV2 to TRBJ1-1; tentative D call: TRBD1 (6 bases). The CDR3 spans 13 residues. V shed 4 bases and J shed 2 bases, with 8 bases lying between them. CDR1 is SNHLY, CDR2 FYNNEI, per germline. The CDR3 DNA follows: TGTGCCAGCAGTGGACAGGCCAACACTGAAGCTTTCTTT. This translates into CASSGQANTEAFF.

This clonotype occurred many times. The V call is TRBV5-1, the J call TRBJ1-6, with 9 nucleotides matching TRBD1. With 2 bases clipped from V and 8 bases from J, the junction kept 5 bases outside the gene matches. This CDR3 has 15 residues. CDR1 is SGHRS, CDR2 YFSETQ, per germline. The CDR3 loop reads CASSLTRTGDSPLHF. The CDR3 DNA follows: TGCGCCAGCAGCTTAACTCGGACAGGGGATTCACCCCTCCACTTT.

This clonotype occurred many times. CDR3 protein: CASSAASGLSTDTQYF. In DNA form, the CDR3 reads TGTGCCAGCAGCGCGGCTAGCGGTCTGAGCACAGATACGCAGTATTTT. The J gene is TRBJ2-3, the V gene TRBV11-3; 7 nucleotides align to TRBD2. The germline CDR1 and CDR2 sequences are SGHNT and YENEEA. This CDR3 comprises 16 residues. V dropped 5 bases and J dropped 0; count of bases not matched to a gene: 8.

This clonotype showed up just a few times. This chain links TRBV15 with TRBJ2-3; 7 positions match TRBD2. The CDR3 has 15 residues. With V trimmed by 3 bases and J by 11 bases, 14 bases remained unmatched. Germline V gene lookup returns CDR1 LNHNV and CDR2 YYDKDF (reference sequence). CDR3 nucleotides: TGTGCCACCAGCAGGTCTAGCGGAAACTACAATGAGCAGTATTTT. Amino acid sequence: CATSRSSGNYNEQYF. Complete variable domain (other parts from reference TRBV15 and TRBJ2-3): DAMVIQNPRYQVTQFGKPVTLSCSQTLNHNVMYWYQQKSSQAPKLLFHYYDKDFNNEADTPDNFQSRRPNTSFCFLDIRSPGLGDTAMYLCATSRSSGNYNEQYFGPGTRLTVL.

The CDR3 sequence is CASTPGQSTDTQYF. The CDR3 coding sequence is TGTGCCAGTACGCCGGGACAGAGCACAGATACGCAGTATTTT. The rearrangement joins TRBV19 to TRBJ2-3, with 7 bases aligning to TRBD1. Germline V gives CDR1 LNHDA, CDR2 SQIVND (reference sequence). Losses at the gene ends were 7 bases for V and 0 bases for J; bases not matched to a gene: 4. The CDR3 is 14 residues long.

V and J are TRBV20-1 and TRBJ2-3, with D possibly matching TRBD1 (5 bases). The CDR3 is 14 residues long. Per germline, CDR1 DFQATT and CDR2 SNEGSKA (reference sequence). The V end lost 4 bases, the J end lost 2 bases, and 13 bases lay between the germline ends. The CDR3 protein is CSAKEGDDTDTQYF. The CDR3 nucleotides read TGCAGTGCTAAGGAAGGGGATGACACAGATACGCAGTATTTT.

This clonotype qualifies as medium-sized. The rearrangement links TRBV19 to TRBJ2-7; weak D call: TRBD1 (7 bases). Germline V gives CDR1 LNHDA, CDR2 SQIVND (reference sequence). This CDR3 region has 14 residues. The V gene lost 5 bases and the J gene lost 6 bases, with 17 bases spanning the gap. In DNA, the CDR3 is TGTGCCAGTAGTCAGGGGGGCGTAGTAGGCGAGCAGTACTTC. Amino acids: CASSQGGVVGEQYF. The full variable domain, rest sourced from reference TRBV19 and TRBJ2-7, is DGGITQSPKYLFRKEGQNVTLSCEQNLNHDAMYWYRQDPGQGLRLIYYSQIVNDFQKGDIAEGYSVSREKKESFPLTVTSAQKNPTAFYLCASSQGGVVGEQYFGPGTRLTVT.

The chain employs TRBV20-1 and TRBJ2-7, with TRBD1 as a possible D gene (6 bases). This CDR3 is 15 amino acids long. Per germline, CDR1 DFQATT and CDR2 SNEGSKA (reference sequence). Trimming took 6 bases from V and 0 from J, leaving 18 bases between them. The CDR3 region is CSASTLGTLSYEQYF. CDR3 in DNA: TGCAGTGCCAGCACCTTAGGGACACTCTCCTACGAGCAGTACTTC.

This clonotype was picked up many times. The CDR3 DNA sequence: TGTGCCAGCAGTCCCTCTGGTGATCAGCCCCAGCATTTT. The encoded protein is CASSPSGDQPQHF. The chain combines TRBV12-3 or TRBV12-4 with TRBJ1-5, with D hard to call. This CDR3 spans 13 amino acids. Trimming took 5 bases from V and 5 from J, leaving 10 bases between them.